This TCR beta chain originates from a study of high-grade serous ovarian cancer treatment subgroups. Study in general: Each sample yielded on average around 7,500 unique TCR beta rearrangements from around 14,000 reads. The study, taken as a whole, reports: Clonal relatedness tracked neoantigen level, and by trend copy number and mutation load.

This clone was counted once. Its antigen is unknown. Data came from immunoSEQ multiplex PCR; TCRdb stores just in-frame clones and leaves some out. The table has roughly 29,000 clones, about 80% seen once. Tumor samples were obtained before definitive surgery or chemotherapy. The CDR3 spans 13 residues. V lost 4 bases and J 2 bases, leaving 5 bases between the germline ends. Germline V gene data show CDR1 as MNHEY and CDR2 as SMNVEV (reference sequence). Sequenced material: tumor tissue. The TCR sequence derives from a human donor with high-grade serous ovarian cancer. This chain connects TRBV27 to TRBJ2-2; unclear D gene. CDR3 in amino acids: CASSYVNTGELFF. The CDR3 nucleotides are TGTGCCAGCAGTTACGTTAACACCGGGGAGCTGTTTTTT.